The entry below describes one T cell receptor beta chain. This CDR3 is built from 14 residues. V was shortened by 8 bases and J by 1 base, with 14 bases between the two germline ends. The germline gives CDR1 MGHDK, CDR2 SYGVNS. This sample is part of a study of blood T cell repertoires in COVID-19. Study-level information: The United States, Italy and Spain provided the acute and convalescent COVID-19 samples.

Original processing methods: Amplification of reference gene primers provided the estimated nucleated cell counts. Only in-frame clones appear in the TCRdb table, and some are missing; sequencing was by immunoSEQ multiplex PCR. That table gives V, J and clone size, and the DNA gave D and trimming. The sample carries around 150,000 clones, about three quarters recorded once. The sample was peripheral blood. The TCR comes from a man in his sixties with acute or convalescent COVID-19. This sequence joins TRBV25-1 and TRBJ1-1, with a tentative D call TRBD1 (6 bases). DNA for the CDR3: TGTGCCAGCCAAGAGCAGGGACAGAACACTGAAGCTTTCTTT. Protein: CASQEQGQNTEAFF.